Described below is a single T cell receptor (beta chain) sequence and its context. The CDR3 is made up of 14 amino acids. Germline CDR1 and CDR2: MNHEY and SMNVEV (reference sequence). The ends were cut back, 7 bases at V and 7 bases at J, with 19 bases in the middle. These data originate in a study of blood T cell repertoires in COVID-19. TCRdb's table, derived via immunoSEQ multiplex PCR, lists solely in-frame clones and lacks some. The top ten clones hold 3% to 4.5% of a sample with around 340,000 clones, roughly 87% of them seen once. This receptor was obtained from a woman aged 60-75 years with COVID-19, enrolled during active disease. The chain has TRBV27 and TRBJ1-2, with D unclear. Sequences were obtained from peripheral blood. The CDR3: CASTPAGEDGGYTF. DNA of the CDR3: TGTGCCAGCACCCCGGCCGGGGAAGATGGTGGCTACACCTTC.